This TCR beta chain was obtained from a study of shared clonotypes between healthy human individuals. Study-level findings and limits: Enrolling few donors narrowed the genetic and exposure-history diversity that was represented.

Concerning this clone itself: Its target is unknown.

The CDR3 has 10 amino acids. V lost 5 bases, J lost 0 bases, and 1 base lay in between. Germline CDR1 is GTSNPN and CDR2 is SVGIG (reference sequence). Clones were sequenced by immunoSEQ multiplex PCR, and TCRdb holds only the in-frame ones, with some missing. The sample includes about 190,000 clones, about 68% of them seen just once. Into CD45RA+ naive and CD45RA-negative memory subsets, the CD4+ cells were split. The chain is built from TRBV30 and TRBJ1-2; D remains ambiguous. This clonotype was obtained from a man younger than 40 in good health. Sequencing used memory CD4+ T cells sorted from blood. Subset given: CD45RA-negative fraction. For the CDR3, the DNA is TGTGCCTGGTCTAACTATGGCTACACCTTC. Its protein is CAWSNYGYTF.